This T cell receptor (beta chain) was obtained from a study of read filtering for tumor transcriptome and immune sequencing. The library was built from around 380 ng RNA with molecular barcoded adaptors for alpha/delta and beta/gamma chains. TCRdb called the reads again in MiXCR, with one record for every CDR3 protein. The table has 42,000 or so distinct CDR3 sequences, roughly 13% seen once. In its sample, this clonotype was seen many times. What it binds is not known. General study findings and limits: Dropping single-read clonotypes raised IR-seq and RNA-seq shared-clonotype correlation. Roughly 82% of IR-seq clonotypes had a single read, yet these held roughly 3.8% of reads.

Bone marrow was sampled from every patient at the time of active disease. The CDR3 length is 15 residues. This clonotype was obtained from a donor aged 40 or older with multiple myeloma. The chain recombines TRBV21-1 with TRBJ2-7; the D segment call TRBD1 is taken from the table without a DNA check. TRBV21-1 is assigned pseudogene status. Sequenced sample: a population of CD138-negative cells sorted from bone marrow. CDR3 protein: CAEPGQGAPPYEQYF. The CDR3 region has the DNA TGTGCCGAACCGGGACAGGGGGCGCCCCCCTACGAGCAGTACTTC.